This TCR beta chain was sequenced for a study of blood T cell repertoires in COVID-19. Study-level background: Donors in the United States, Italy and Spain gave samples during acute or convalescent COVID-19.

Patients of the Seattle cohort, enrolled during active infection, were followed longitudinally. The authors' processing: Amplified reference gene primers provided the basis for estimating nucleated cell counts. Here immunoSEQ multiplex PCR was the method, and the copy in TCRdb shows in-frame clones only, minus some. That table furnishes V, J and clone size, whereas the DNA furnished D and trimming. The profile shows under 200,000 clones, just under 90% of them singletons. The sample consisted of peripheral blood. The receptor was derived from a woman in her sixties or seventies with COVID-19, enrolled during active disease.

The CDR3 coding sequence is TGTGCCAGCACTACCACGGGGGTTAGCAAAAACATTCAGTACTTC. The encoded protein is CASTTTGVSKNIQYF. This sequence joins TRBV6-6 and TRBJ2-4, with D perhaps matching TRBD2 (6 bases). The V gene lost 7 bases and the J gene lost 3 bases, with 16 bases spanning the gap. The CDR3 consists of 15 residues. Germline V gives CDR1 MNHNY, CDR2 SVGAGI (reference sequence).